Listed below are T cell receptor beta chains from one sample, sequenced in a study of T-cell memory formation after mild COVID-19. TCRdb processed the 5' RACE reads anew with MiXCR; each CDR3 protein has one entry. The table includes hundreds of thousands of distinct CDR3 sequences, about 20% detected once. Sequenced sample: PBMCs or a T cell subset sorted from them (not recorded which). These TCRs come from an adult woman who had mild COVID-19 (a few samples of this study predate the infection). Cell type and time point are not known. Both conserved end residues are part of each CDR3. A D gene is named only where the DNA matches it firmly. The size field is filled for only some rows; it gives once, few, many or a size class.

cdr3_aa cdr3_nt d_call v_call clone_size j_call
CASGGGHPYEGYTF TGTGCCAGCGGGGGGGGACATCCTTACGAGGGCTACACCTTC . TRBV11-2 few TRBJ1-2
CATRQANYGYTF TGTGCCACCCGACAGGCCAACTATGGCTACACCTTC . TRBV27 few TRBJ1-2
CASSVPRGLSNTGELFF TGTGCCAGCAGCGTACCTCGAGGACTCTCGAACACCGGGGAGCTGTTTTTT . TRBV9 few TRBJ2-2
CASSGGTRADTQYF TGTGCCAGCAGCGGCGGGACTCGCGCAGATACGCAGTATTTT . TRBV7-9 few TRBJ2-3
CSVLGSGGSYEQYF TGCAGCGTCCTCGGGTCAGGGGGCTCCTACGAGCAGTACTTC TRBD1 TRBV29-1 . TRBJ2-7
CASSSSTGLGGELFF TGTGCCAGCAGTTCATCGACAGGGCTAGGGGGGGAGCTGTTTTTT TRBD1 TRBV12-3/TRBV12-4 many TRBJ2-2
CASSSRSSHTGELFF TGTGCCAGCAGCTCCCGCAGTTCTCACACCGGGGAGCTGTTTTTT . TRBV7-9 few TRBJ2-2
CASREGAGGTNEKLFF TGCGCCAGCAGAGAGGGGGCAGGGGGTACCAATGAAAAACTGTTTTTT TRBD1 TRBV5-1 . TRBJ1-4
CSARGTGLYRSSTDTQYF TGCAGTGCTAGAGGGACTGGTTTGTACAGATCTAGCACAGATACGCAGTATTTT . TRBV20-1 few TRBJ2-3
CASSFAQGARGYTF TGCGCCAGCAGCTTCGCCCAGGGGGCTCGCGGCTACACCTTC TRBD1 TRBV5-1 . TRBJ1-2
CASSLFYGTSGSIQYF TGTGCCAGCAGCTTGTTCTATGGAACCTCCGGGAGCATTCAGTACTTC . TRBV5-5 . TRBJ2-4
CASSFPGGTEAFF TGTGCCAGCAGTTTCCCAGGGGGCACTGAAGCTTTCTTT TRBD1 TRBV7-9 . TRBJ1-1
CSVKDGTYEQYF TGCAGCGTTAAGGACGGTACCTACGAGCAGTACTTC . TRBV29-1 few TRBJ2-7
CAWSSGVTDTQYF TGTGCCTGGAGCTCGGGCGTAACAGATACGCAGTATTTT . TRBV30 few TRBJ2-3
CATSSIGYQETQYF TGTGCCACCAGCAGCATAGGGTACCAAGAGACCCAGTACTTC . TRBV15 few TRBJ2-5
CASSYKNTIYF TGTGCCAGCAGTTACAAGAACACCATATATTTT . TRBV6-5 . TRBJ1-3
CASSLVGQGGYNEQFF TGTGCCAGCAGCTTAGTGGGGCAGGGCGGCTACAATGAGCAGTTCTTC . TRBV7-6 many TRBJ2-1
CASSSLWTKNNEQFF TGTGCCAGCAGCTCCCTATGGACTAAAAACAATGAGCAGTTCTTC . TRBV7-8 . TRBJ2-1
CATSETGMNTEAFF TGTGCCACCAGTGAGACAGGTATGAACACTGAAGCTTTCTTT . TRBV24-1 . TRBJ1-1
CASSKAAGGLNGYTF TGTGCCAGCAGCAAAGCGGCCGGGGGTTTAAATGGCTACACCTTC . TRBV21-1 . TRBJ1-2
CSVVRRNTEAFF TGCAGCGTTGTGAGGAGGAACACTGAAGCTTTCTTT . TRBV29-1 . TRBJ1-1
CASSYASGNTIYF TGTGCCAGCAGTTACGCGTCTGGAAACACCATATATTTT . TRBV6-5 few TRBJ1-3
CATSVGDYGYTF TGTGCCACCTCGGTAGGGGACTATGGCTACACCTTC . TRBV24-1 . TRBJ1-2
CASSQDRLVYNEQFF TGCGCCAGCAGCCAAGATAGACTAGTCTACAATGAGCAGTTCTTC . TRBV4-3 . TRBJ2-1
CASSLRRYQPQHF TGTGCCAGCAGCCTAAGACGGTATCAGCCCCAGCATTTT . TRBV7-2 . TRBJ1-5
CASTISGTGKLFF TGTGCCAGCACCATCTCCGGGACAGGAAAACTGTTTTTT TRBD1 TRBV25-1 . TRBJ1-4
CSVVGAGGYTF TGCAGCGTTGTAGGCGCAGGCGGCTACACCTTC . TRBV29-1 . TRBJ1-2
CASSLRDFLSGANVLTF TGTGCCAGCAGTCTCCGGGACTTTCTCTCGGGGGCCAACGTCCTGACTTTC . TRBV12-3/TRBV12-4 . TRBJ2-6
CASSRNRDPEAFF TGTGCCAGCAGCCGCAACAGGGATCCTGAAGCTTTCTTT . TRBV7-9 . TRBJ1-1
CASSLDSGGDTQYF TGTGCCAGCAGTTTAGATTCGGGAGGGGATACGCAGTATTTT TRBD2 TRBV27 . TRBJ2-3
CASSSFAYQETQYF TGTGCCAGCAGTTCTTTTGCGTACCAAGAGACCCAGTACTTC . TRBV12-3/TRBV12-4 . TRBJ2-5
CASSEWITGSTRGYTF TGTGCCAGCAGTGAATGGATTACAGGGAGCACGAGGGGCTACACCTTC . TRBV6-1 few TRBJ1-2
CASSGGPSTDTQYF TGCGCCAGCAGCGGGGGGCCCAGCACAGATACGCAGTATTTT . TRBV5-1 many TRBJ2-3
CATSSGGGVLDTEAFF TGTGCCACCAGCAGCGGCGGGGGCGTTTTGGACACTGAAGCTTTCTTT . TRBV15 few TRBJ1-1
CSASRTAATSYEQYF TGCAGTGCGAGTAGGACAGCCGCCACCTCCTACGAGCAGTACTTC . TRBV20-1 . TRBJ2-7
CASSLAAPNTEAFF TGCGCCAGCAGCTTGGCTGCACCGAACACTGAAGCTTTCTTT . TRBV5-1 many TRBJ1-1
CASSHPLGRPGEQYF TGCGCCAGCAGCCACCCACTCGGACGGCCGGGGGAGCAGTACTTC . TRBV4-1 . TRBJ2-7
CASSTQAGGSYNEQFF TGTGCCAGCAGCACGCAAGCGGGGGGGTCCTACAATGAGCAGTTCTTC TRBD2 TRBV7-6 few TRBJ2-1
CASSQPSGGETQYF TGTGCCAGCAGTCAACCTAGCGGGGGGGAGACCCAGTACTTC TRBD2 TRBV6-6 few TRBJ2-5
CASSLAGVQKRGTDTQYF TGTGCCAGCAGCTTAGCGGGAGTTCAAAAGAGGGGCACAGATACGCAGTATTTT . TRBV7-2 . TRBJ2-3
CASSQADREFAYGYTF TGTGCCAGCAGCCAAGCGGACAGGGAGTTCGCCTATGGCTACACCTTC TRBD1 TRBV4-2 . TRBJ1-2
CASSPSLLGSSYEQYF TGCGCCAGCAGCCCCAGTCTTCTAGGCAGCTCCTACGAGCAGTACTTC . TRBV5-1 few TRBJ2-7
CASRNRGLDYGYTF TGTGCCAGCAGGAACAGGGGGCTTGACTATGGCTACACCTTC TRBD1 TRBV27 few TRBJ1-2
CASSISEAGNTIYF TGTGCCAGCAGCATCTCCGAGGCTGGAAACACCATATATTTT . TRBV9 few TRBJ1-3
CASSYEGGRAASQYF TGTGCCAGCAGTTACGAGGGCGGGAGGGCCGCCTCGCAGTATTTT TRBD2 TRBV6-2/TRBV6-3 few TRBJ2-3
CASSIDANTEAFF TGTGCCAGTAGTATAGATGCGAACACTGAAGCTTTCTTT . TRBV19 . TRBJ1-1
CASSYTGLANTGELFF TGTGCCAGCAGTTACACCGGACTAGCCAACACCGGGGAGCTGTTTTTT TRBD2 TRBV6-5 . TRBJ2-2
CASSPGQGLVEQYF TGTGCCAGCAGCCCGGGACAGGGTTTAGTCGAGCAGTACTTC TRBD1 TRBV12-3/TRBV12-4 . TRBJ2-7
CASSYSGTVYSGANVLTF TGTGCCAGCAGTTACTCCGGGACAGTCTACTCTGGGGCCAACGTCCTGACTTTC TRBD1 TRBV27 . TRBJ2-6
CASSSLGQGASGYTF TGTGCCAGCAGCTCCCTGGGACAGGGGGCGAGTGGCTACACCTTC TRBD1 TRBV7-2 . TRBJ1-2
CSAWAGRNEQFF TGCAGTGCCTGGGCGGGACGCAATGAGCAGTTCTTC . TRBV20-1 . TRBJ2-1
CASWGGEQYF TGTGCCAGTTGGGGGGGTGAGCAGTACTTC TRBD2 TRBV2 . TRBJ2-7
CSATYGGGASYEQYF TGCAGTGCTACCTATGGCGGAGGGGCCTCCTACGAGCAGTACTTC . TRBV20-1 . TRBJ2-7
CASSHLLVDSGEQFF TGTGCCAGCAGCCATCTACTAGTAGATTCGGGTGAGCAGTTCTTC . TRBV4-2 . TRBJ2-1
CASNYERNRGDYEQYF TGTGCCAGCAACTACGAGAGGAACAGGGGCGATTACGAGCAGTACTTC TRBD1 TRBV28 few TRBJ2-7
CASSLAVGNTGELFF TGCGCCAGCAGCTTGGCGGTAGGAAACACCGGGGAGCTGTTTTTT . TRBV5-1 few TRBJ2-2
CASSFLAGGEETQYF TGTGCCAGCAGCTTTCTAGCGGGAGGGGAAGAGACCCAGTACTTC TRBD2 TRBV11-2 few TRBJ2-5
CASSPLGGGGNQETQYF TGTGCCAGCAGCCCCCTGGGGGGCGGGGGGAACCAAGAGACCCAGTACTTC TRBD2 TRBV9 . TRBJ2-5